Listed below are T cell receptor beta chains from one sample, sequenced in a study of a mutant IDH1 vaccine in newly diagnosed glioma. The antigens for these receptors are not known. Using immunoSEQ multiplex PCR, the repertoire was profiled, and TCRdb retains in-frame clones only, with some absent. Of 30,000 to 35,000 clones listed, around 91% are singletons. The starting material was PBMCs, obtained from a glioma patient whose treatment included an IDH1 peptide vaccine. These TCRs come from a man younger than 35 with glioma. Each CDR3 is given with its conserved first and last residue. The D gene is left open where the match is weak. Part of the rows lack a size; the others show once, few, many or a class for expanded clones.

abundance: NA; d_gene: TRBD2; j_gene: TRBJ2-7; v_gene: TRBV7-2; CDR3aa: CASSLAASGWYEQYF; CDR3nt: TGTGCCAGCAGCTTAGCTGCTAGCGGGTGGTACGAGCAGTACTTC
abundance: once; d_gene: NA; j_gene: TRBJ2-1; v_gene: TRBV7-8; CDR3aa: CASSLSITGIGYNEQFF; CDR3nt: TGTGCCAGCAGCTTAAGTATCACGGGGATCGGGTACAATGAGCAGTTCTTC
abundance: NA; d_gene: NA; j_gene: TRBJ1-1; v_gene: TRBV4-1; CDR3aa: CASSQETGNTEAFF; CDR3nt: TGCGCCAGCAGCCAAGAAACGGGGAACACTGAAGCTTTCTTT
abundance: NA; d_gene: NA; j_gene: TRBJ2-1; v_gene: TRBV29-1; CDR3aa: CSVDGPSSYNEQFF; CDR3nt: TGCAGCGTTGATGGGCCTAGTTCCTACAATGAGCAGTTCTTC
abundance: NA; d_gene: NA; j_gene: TRBJ1-5; v_gene: TRBV7-2; CDR3aa: CASSTGRGNQPQHF; CDR3nt: TGTGCCAGCAGCACCGGACGGGGCAATCAGCCCCAGCATTTT
abundance: NA; d_gene: NA; j_gene: TRBJ2-1; v_gene: TRBV25-1; CDR3aa: CASSEEGGSIPAEQFF; CDR3nt: TGTGCCAGCAGTGAAGAGGGAGGTTCTATCCCTGCTGAGCAGTTCTTC
abundance: NA; d_gene: TRBD2; j_gene: TRBJ2-1; v_gene: TRBV5-4; CDR3aa: CASSSGLAGGYYNEQFF; CDR3nt: TGTGCCAGCAGCTCGGGACTAGCGGGAGGTTACTACAATGAGCAGTTCTTC
abundance: NA; d_gene: NA; j_gene: TRBJ1-3; v_gene: TRBV30; CDR3aa: CAWSGFRGGAGNTIYF; CDR3nt: TGTGCCTGGAGCGGGTTCCGAGGGGGAGCTGGAAACACCATATATTTT
abundance: NA; d_gene: NA; j_gene: TRBJ1-3; v_gene: TRBV6-6; CDR3aa: CASRQRGTRSGNTIYF; CDR3nt: TGTGCCAGCCGCCAAAGAGGCACACGCTCTGGAAACACCATATATTTT
abundance: NA; d_gene: NA; j_gene: TRBJ2-7; v_gene: TRBV30; CDR3aa: CALNPVHRPYEQYF; CDR3nt: TGTGCCCTGAATCCGGTTCATAGGCCCTACGAGCAGTACTTC
abundance: NA; d_gene: NA; j_gene: TRBJ1-5; v_gene: TRBV2; CDR3aa: CASSEGGAGYQPQHF; CDR3nt: TGTGCCAGCAGTGAAGGCGGGGCCGGATATCAGCCCCAGCATTTT
abundance: NA; d_gene: NA; j_gene: TRBJ1-2; v_gene: TRBV5-1; CDR3aa: CASSLLEGRVDGYTF; CDR3nt: TGCGCCAGCAGCTTGTTGGAAGGGAGGGTGGATGGCTACACCTTC
abundance: NA; d_gene: NA; j_gene: TRBJ2-5; v_gene: TRBV14; CDR3aa: CASSQDQGVRGVETQYF; CDR3nt: TGTGCCAGCAGCCAAGATCAGGGAGTCAGGGGGGTTGAGACCCAGTACTTC
abundance: NA; d_gene: NA; j_gene: TRBJ2-1; v_gene: TRBV14; CDR3aa: CASSQETYNEQFF; CDR3nt: TGTGCCAGCAGCCAAGAGACATACAATGAGCAGTTCTTC
abundance: NA; d_gene: TRBD1; j_gene: TRBJ1-4; v_gene: TRBV30; CDR3aa: CAWSRQGATNEKLFF; CDR3nt: TGTGCCTGGAGTAGACAGGGGGCGACTAATGAAAAACTGTTTTTT
abundance: NA; d_gene: NA; j_gene: TRBJ1-1; v_gene: TRBV19; CDR3aa: CASSWVNTEAFF; CDR3nt: TGTGCCAGTAGTTGGGTGAACACTGAAGCTTTCTTT
abundance: NA; d_gene: TRBD1; j_gene: TRBJ1-4; v_gene: TRBV10-3; CDR3aa: CAISREGTGFEKLFF; CDR3nt: TGTGCCATCAGCCGTGAGGGGACAGGTTTCGAAAAACTGTTTTTT
abundance: NA; d_gene: NA; j_gene: TRBJ1-5; v_gene: TRBV6-6; CDR3aa: CASSRDNQPQHF; CDR3nt: TGTGCCAGCAGTCGGGACAATCAGCCCCAGCATTTT
abundance: NA; d_gene: NA; j_gene: TRBJ1-1; v_gene: TRBV5-1; CDR3aa: CASSWTTGTENEAFF; CDR3nt: TGCGCCAGCAGCTGGACGACAGGTACGGAGAATGAAGCTTTCTTT
abundance: NA; d_gene: TRBD2; j_gene: TRBJ2-2; v_gene: TRBV5-4; CDR3aa: CASSRDYRMNTGELFF; CDR3nt: TGTGCCAGCAGCCGGGACTACCGGATGAACACCGGGGAGCTGTTTTTT
abundance: NA; d_gene: NA; j_gene: TRBJ1-2; v_gene: TRBV7-2; CDR3aa: CASSSGGGYGYTF; CDR3nt: TGTGCCAGCAGCTCCGGGGGGGGCTATGGCTACACCTTC
abundance: once; d_gene: NA; j_gene: TRBJ1-2; v_gene: TRBV30; CDR3aa: CAGGGYGYTF; CDR3nt: TGTGCCGGGGGGGGTTATGGCTACACCTTC
abundance: NA; d_gene: NA; j_gene: TRBJ1-1; v_gene: TRBV23-1; CDR3aa: CASSRQYMDTEAFF; CDR3nt: TGCGCCAGCAGTCGCCAGTACATGGACACTGAAGCTTTCTTT
abundance: NA; d_gene: NA; j_gene: TRBJ2-7; v_gene: TRBV30; CDR3aa: CAWSVGQGRSEQYF; CDR3nt: TGTGCCTGGAGTGTAGGTCAGGGTCGGAGCGAGCAGTACTTC
abundance: NA; d_gene: NA; j_gene: TRBJ2-1; v_gene: TRBV6-6; CDR3aa: CASSYSNSQIDEQFF; CDR3nt: TGTGCCAGCAGTTACTCGAATAGCCAGATAGATGAGCAGTTCTTC
abundance: NA; d_gene: NA; j_gene: TRBJ2-2; v_gene: TRBV7-3; CDR3aa: CASSPGHTNGELFF; CDR3nt: TGTGCCAGCAGCCCTGGGCACACGAACGGGGAGCTGTTTTTT
abundance: NA; d_gene: TRBD2; j_gene: TRBJ2-7; v_gene: TRBV5-1; CDR3aa: CASSFGGRAYEQYF; CDR3nt: TGCGCCAGCAGCTTCGGCGGGAGGGCCTACGAGCAGTACTTC
abundance: NA; d_gene: NA; j_gene: TRBJ2-1; v_gene: TRBV4-1; CDR3aa: CASSQESMGSESYNEQFF; CDR3nt: TGCGCCAGCAGCCAAGAATCGATGGGGTCCGAATCCTACAATGAGCAGTTCTTC
abundance: NA; d_gene: NA; j_gene: TRBJ1-1; v_gene: TRBV30; CDR3aa: CAWSRANTEAFF; CDR3nt: TGTGCCTGGAGTCGAGCGAACACTGAAGCTTTCTTT
abundance: NA; d_gene: NA; j_gene: TRBJ1-3; v_gene: TRBV6-1; CDR3aa: CASSEGPARNTIYF; CDR3nt: TGTGCCAGCAGTGAAGGGCCTGCCCGAAACACCATATATTTT
abundance: NA; d_gene: TRBD1; j_gene: TRBJ1-2; v_gene: TRBV6-6; CDR3aa: CASSPPGTGSYGYTF; CDR3nt: TGTGCCAGCAGTCCTCCCGGGACAGGGAGCTATGGCTACACCTTC
abundance: NA; d_gene: NA; j_gene: TRBJ1-5; v_gene: TRBV6-1; CDR3aa: CAGSPGQANQPQHF; CDR3nt: TGTGCCGGCAGCCCTGGGCAGGCAAATCAGCCCCAGCATTTT
abundance: NA; d_gene: TRBD2; j_gene: TRBJ2-7; v_gene: TRBV5-1; CDR3aa: CASSLGTSGAYEQYF; CDR3nt: TGCGCCAGCAGCCTCGGGACTAGCGGGGCCTACGAGCAGTACTTC
abundance: NA; d_gene: TRBD2; j_gene: TRBJ2-3; v_gene: TRBV5-6; CDR3aa: CASSLLAGGPNTQYF; CDR3nt: TGTGCCAGCAGCCTATTAGCGGGAGGGCCGAATACGCAGTATTTT
abundance: NA; d_gene: NA; j_gene: TRBJ1-1; v_gene: TRBV7-8; CDR3aa: CASSLAQGSTEAFF; CDR3nt: TGTGCCAGCAGCTTAGCACAGGGTAGCACTGAAGCTTTCTTT
abundance: NA; d_gene: NA; j_gene: TRBJ1-5; v_gene: TRBV6-5; CDR3aa: CASSYSLGWDGPQHF; CDR3nt: TGTGCCAGCAGTTACTCATTGGGTTGGGATGGCCCCCAGCATTTT
abundance: NA; d_gene: NA; j_gene: TRBJ1-2; v_gene: TRBV9; CDR3aa: CASSLTPTASYTF; CDR3nt: TGTGCCAGCAGCTTGACTCCGACAGCCAGCTACACCTTC
abundance: NA; d_gene: NA; j_gene: TRBJ1-2; v_gene: TRBV7-2; CDR3aa: CASSLRGAEGYTF; CDR3nt: TGTGCCAGCAGCTTACGGGGGGCCGAAGGCTACACCTTC
abundance: NA; d_gene: NA; j_gene: TRBJ1-1; v_gene: TRBV29-1; CDR3aa: CSVEIIRGTEAFF; CDR3nt: TGCAGCGTTGAAATTATAAGGGGCACTGAAGCTTTCTTT
abundance: NA; d_gene: NA; j_gene: TRBJ1-5; v_gene: TRBV15; CDR3aa: CATSRDLQPQHF; CDR3nt: TGTGCCACCAGCAGAGATCTCCAGCCCCAGCATTTT
abundance: NA; d_gene: TRBD2; j_gene: TRBJ2-3; v_gene: TRBV6-6; CDR3aa: CASSYGTNTDTQYF; CDR3nt: TGTGCCAGCAGTTACGGGACTAATACAGATACGCAGTATTTT
abundance: NA; d_gene: TRBD1; j_gene: TRBJ1-2; v_gene: TRBV29-1; CDR3aa: CSVESQGGSGYTF; CDR3nt: TGCAGCGTTGAAAGCCAGGGGGGAAGTGGCTACACCTTC
abundance: NA; d_gene: NA; j_gene: TRBJ1-1; v_gene: TRBV10-2; CDR3aa: CASSARSPPEAFF; CDR3nt: TGCGCCAGCAGTGCCCGCTCCCCCCCCGAAGCTTTCTTT
abundance: NA; d_gene: NA; j_gene: TRBJ2-5; v_gene: TRBV6-1; CDR3aa: CASTLETQYF; CDR3nt: TGTGCCAGCACTTTAGAGACCCAGTACTTC
abundance: medium-sized; d_gene: NA; j_gene: TRBJ2-1; v_gene: TRBV2; CDR3aa: CASSDESYNEQFF; CDR3nt: TGTGCCAGCAGTGATGAATCGTACAATGAGCAGTTCTTC
abundance: NA; d_gene: NA; j_gene: TRBJ2-7; v_gene: TRBV10-2; CDR3aa: CASSEGPGLYEQYF; CDR3nt: TGCGCCAGCAGCGAAGGCCCGGGGCTCTACGAGCAGTACTTC
abundance: NA; d_gene: NA; j_gene: TRBJ1-5; v_gene: TRBV10-3; CDR3aa: CAISEGVNSNQPQHF; CDR3nt: TGTGCCATCAGTGAGGGGGTTAATAGCAATCAGCCCCAGCATTTT
abundance: NA; d_gene: NA; j_gene: TRBJ1-5; v_gene: TRBV29-1; CDR3aa: CSVAAGDGNQPQHF; CDR3nt: TGCAGCGTTGCGGCGGGTGACGGCAATCAGCCCCAGCATTTT
abundance: few; d_gene: TRBD1; j_gene: TRBJ1-4; v_gene: TRBV6-6; CDR3aa: CASSDRESEKLFF; CDR3nt: TGTGCCAGCAGCGACAGGGAGAGCGAAAAACTGTTTTTT
abundance: NA; d_gene: NA; j_gene: TRBJ1-1; v_gene: TRBV29-1; CDR3aa: CSVRNRGTEAFF; CDR3nt: TGCAGCGTTAGGAACCGGGGGACTGAAGCTTTCTTT
abundance: NA; d_gene: NA; j_gene: TRBJ1-5; v_gene: TRBV28; CDR3aa: CASSLVGNRELNQPQHF; CDR3nt: TGTGCCAGCAGTTTAGTCGGGAACAGGGAATTGAATCAGCCCCAGCATTTT
abundance: NA; d_gene: TRBD2; j_gene: TRBJ2-1; v_gene: TRBV11-2; CDR3aa: CASSFSLAGNEQFF; CDR3nt: TGTGCCAGCAGCTTCTCTCTAGCGGGAAATGAGCAGTTCTTC
abundance: NA; d_gene: NA; j_gene: TRBJ1-1; v_gene: TRBV6-5; CDR3aa: CASSYGQNTEAFF; CDR3nt: TGTGCCAGCAGTTACGGGCAGAACACTGAAGCTTTCTTT
abundance: NA; d_gene: TRBD1; j_gene: TRBJ1-2; v_gene: TRBV6-5; CDR3aa: CASSYSRQGSGYTF; CDR3nt: TGTGCCAGCAGTTACTCCCGACAGGGAAGTGGCTACACCTTC
abundance: NA; d_gene: NA; j_gene: TRBJ1-4; v_gene: TRBV6-1; CDR3aa: CASSDFSTTEKLFF; CDR3nt: TGTGCCAGCAGTGATTTCTCGACGACGGAAAAACTGTTTTTT